This T cell receptor beta chain emerged from a study of CD8 T cells in Susac syndrome. Study-level results: Acknowledgment was made by the study that its TCR sequencing and HLA analysis involved a relatively small number of individuals.

A note on this clonotype: The antigen is not known.

TCR beta sequencing was performed on blood CD8+ and CD4+ T cells. FACS was used to enrich TEMRA cells, whereas the CD8+ and CD4+ T cells were obtained by negative isolation. Reverse transcription of roughly 0.5 to 1 ug RNA was performed with random hexamers. An immunoSEQ multiplex PCR amplified TCR beta CDR3 over 54 Vbeta and 13 Jbeta. TCRdb called the immunoSEQ multiplex PCR reads again in MiXCR, with one record for every CDR3 protein. The table has a few hundred thousand distinct CDR3 sequences, around 93% seen once. Germline CDR1 reads ENHRY; CDR2 reads SYGVKD. CDR3 size: 14 residues. V was shortened by 4 bases and J by 4 bases, with 10 bases between the two germline ends.

The clonotype comes from a human donor with multiple sclerosis. What was sequenced was CD4+ T cells from PBMCs. The chain employs TRBV10-3 and TRBJ2-2; D might be TRBD2 (5 bases). CDR3 coding DNA: TGTGCCATCAGTGGAGGGTTTTCCACCGGGGAGCTGTTTTTT. Encoded protein: CAISGGFSTGELFF.